This TCR beta chain was captured by sequencing in a study of T cell responses to AZD1222 COVID-19 vaccine. Study conclusions and caveats: It should be noted that donors were predominantly white British and more often female, and clonal diversity was possibly underestimated.

Germline lookup yields CDR1 LGHNA and CDR2 YNFKEQ. The J segment lost 4 bases and the V segment lost 5 bases, leaving 9 bases of the junction unmatched. The CDR3 totals 15 residues. About this clone itself: The antigen remains unidentified.

Assay: immunoSEQ multiplex PCR; the TCRdb copy retains only in-frame clones and omits some. The sample has about 150,000 clones, roughly nine tenths seen once. This clonotype was obtained from an adult who had recovered from COVID-19. V and J are TRBV4-2 and TRBJ1-2, with 8 bases aligning to TRBD1. The sample in question was peripheral blood, obtained after recovery from COVID-19. This CDR3 reads CASSEGQGIAYGYTF. In DNA form, the CDR3 reads TGTGCCAGCAGCGAAGGACAGGGAATAGCCTATGGCTACACCTTC.